These 15 T cell receptor beta chains were sequenced from one sample in a study of T cells after yellow fever vaccination. MiXCR, run by TCRdb on the 5' RACE reads, gives a single entry per CDR3 protein. The data hold fewer than 150,000 distinct CDR3 sequences, with roughly 8% observed a single time. The sequencing here drew on CD4+ T cells sorted from PBMCs, taken 5 days after the yellow fever booster vaccination. The receptors here all came from a man under 40 who received the YFV17D yellow fever vaccine.

The sample holds a few counts of this clonotype. This sequence joins TRBV20-1 and TRBJ2-1; no reliable D call. This CDR3 is built from 10 residues. V lost 6 bases and J 9 bases, leaving 9 bases between the germline ends. Germline CDR1 DFQATT, CDR2 SNEGSKA (reference sequence). The CDR3: CSAKRSEQFF. CDR3 nucleotide sequence: TGCAGTGCAAAGAGGAGTGAGCAGTTCTTC.

On this clonotype: This may be a read error: a much more frequent sequence differs by one nucleotide. The J gene is TRBJ1-4, the V gene TRBV7-9; a weak D match, TRBD1 (5 bases). Trimming cost V 7 bases and J 6 bases, with 15 bases left between them. Germline V gene sequence: CDR1 SEHNR, CDR2 FQNEAQ (reference sequence). There are 14 residues in the CDR3. The CDR3 DNA reads as TGTGCCAGCACCCTTCAGGGCACGGATGAAAAACTGTTTTTT. Its protein product is CASTLQGTDEKLFF.

This clonotype was counted ten times or more. This sequence joins TRBV7-2 and TRBJ2-1; D might be TRBD1 or TRBD2, each matching 5 bases. Trimming took 5 bases from V and 0 from J, leaving 17 bases between them. CDR1 SGHTA and CDR2 FQGNSA come from the germline V gene. CDR3 length: 17 amino acids. The CDR3 loop reads CASSPPEKGSSYNEQFF. In DNA form, the CDR3 reads TGTGCCAGCAGCCCACCGGAAAAGGGGAGCTCCTACAATGAGCAGTTCTTC.

There are many counts of this clonotype. The rearrangement links TRBV12-3 or TRBV12-4 to TRBJ2-1; 8 bases align to TRBD2. The CDR3 runs to 15 residues. V was clipped by 3 bases and J by 3 bases; unmatched bases: 4. Written as DNA, the CDR3 is TGTGCCAGCAGTTTTCGCCTAGCGGGCTACAATGAGCAGTTCTTC. This translates into CASSFRLAGYNEQFF.

This clonotype was counted ten times or more. The chain couples TRBV20-1 to TRBJ2-1; D unclear. This CDR3 region has 13 residues. Trimming cost V 0 bases and J 10 bases, with 13 bases left between them. Looked up from germline, CDR1 is DFQATT and CDR2 is SNEGSKA (reference sequence). CDR3 in amino acids: CSARDPEKGEQFF. Written as DNA, the CDR3 is TGCAGTGCTAGAGACCCAGAAAAGGGCGAGCAGTTCTTC.

This clonotype was counted many times. The chain employs TRBV29-1 and TRBJ1-1, with D tentatively TRBD1 (5 bases). Trimming stripped 2 bases from V and 6 bases from J, with 13 bases between. Germline V lookup: CDR1 SQVTM, CDR2 ANQGSEA. This CDR3 has 13 residues. CDR3 in DNA: TGCAGCGTTGAAATTCCGGGGGTCCCTGAAGCTTTCTTT. It is translated as CSVEIPGVPEAFF.

This clonotype was observed many times. V is TRBV20-1 and J is TRBJ1-6, with D maybe TRBD1 (5 bases). The CDR3 sequence is 13 residues long. Trimming took off 6 bases at V and 7 bases at J, with 13 bases between the two ends. CDR1 DFQATT and CDR2 SNEGSKA come from the germline V gene (reference sequence). CDR3 coding DNA: TGCAGTGCGCAGGGTTCGGCAAATTCACCCCTCCACTTT. Residues: CSAQGSANSPLHF.

This clonotype was detected ten times or more. This chain uses TRBV5-1 with TRBJ2-7; 13 nucleotides align to TRBD2. Germline loops: CDR1 SGHRS, CDR2 YFSETQ. V shed 1 base and J 7 bases; nucleotides not matched to a gene: 5. This CDR3 is 15 amino acids long. The chain's CDR3 is CASSLTSGRALEQYF. The DNA for the CDR3 is TGCGCCAGCAGCTTGACTAGCGGGAGGGCTTTAGAGCAGTACTTC.

At least ten counts were recorded for this clonotype. The J gene is TRBJ1-1, the V gene TRBV3-1; D perhaps matches TRBD1 (5 bases). V dropped 3 bases and J dropped 1 base, with 6 bases sitting between them. The length of the CDR3 is 13 residues. The germline CDR1 and CDR2 sequences are LGHDT and YNNKEL (reference sequence). CDR3 sequence: CASSHDRNTEAFF. The CDR3 DNA is TGTGCCAGCAGCCACGACAGGAACACTGAAGCTTTCTTT.

This clonotype was counted at least ten times. The V call is TRBV29-1, the J call TRBJ2-1; D possibly corresponds to TRBD1 (6 bases). The CDR3 extends over 12 amino acids. The V gene lost 5 bases and the J gene lost 12 bases, with 17 bases spanning the gap. Germline loops: CDR1 SQVTM, CDR2 ANQGSEA. The CDR3 DNA follows: TGCAGCGTTTACCAAAGGGAGACAGGGCAGTTCTTC. Translation: CSVYQRETGQFF.

J is TRBJ1-2 and V is TRBV12-3 or TRBV12-4; 8 bases map to TRBD1. This CDR3 has 13 residues. Unmatched junction bases numbered 7, after V lost 5 bases and J lost 8 bases. CDR3 residues: CASSLQGAGGYTF. DNA for the CDR3: TGTGCCAGCAGTCTCCAGGGGGCCGGCGGCTACACCTTC.

A note on this clonotype: This may stem from a read error, because a much larger clone lies one nucleotide away. The J gene is TRBJ2-3, the V gene TRBV9; TRBD2 matches at 8 bases. Germline values: CDR1 SGDLS, CDR2 YYNGEE. CDR3 length equals 17 residues. V was clipped by 3 bases and J by 4 bases; unmatched bases: 13. CDR3 sequence (DNA): TGTGCCAGCAGCGCCGTCCCGGGACCAGCGGGAGCAGATACGCAGTATTTT. Translation gives CASSAVPGPAGADTQYF.

This clonotype was counted many times. This sequence joins TRBV28 and TRBJ2-1, with 8 bases fitting TRBD1. The trim removed 7 bases at V and 2 bases at J, leaving 1 base unmatched. The germline V gene encodes CDR1 MDHEN and CDR2 SYDVKM. This CDR3 comprises 13 residues. The CDR3 is CASTDRAYNEQFF. The CDR3 DNA reads TGTGCCAGCACGGACAGGGCCTACAATGAGCAGTTCTTC.

This clonotype was counted ten times or more. The V gene is TRBV9, the J gene TRBJ2-1; D ambiguous. V was shortened by 4 bases and J by 0 bases, with 20 bases between the two germline ends. This CDR3 is 18 amino acids long. Germline CDR1 is SGDLS and CDR2 is YYNGEE. The CDR3 protein is CASSQSRAPLSSYNEQFF. The CDR3 nucleotides read TGTGCCAGCAGCCAATCCCGGGCCCCCCTCAGCTCCTACAATGAGCAGTTCTTC. Using reference TRBV9 and TRBJ2-1 for the parts outside the CDR3, the full variable domain is DSGVTQTPKHLITATGQRVTLRCSPRSGDLSVYWYQQSLDQGLQFLIQYYNGEERAKGNILERFSAQQFPDLHSELNLSSLELGDSALYFCASSQSRAPLSSYNEQFFGPGTRLTVL.

This clonotype was picked up many times. This chain connects TRBV20-1 to TRBJ2-7, with D perhaps matching TRBD2 (5 bases). Between the trimmed V and J ends, which lost 6 bases and 0 bases, there was a span of 15 bases. The CDR3 runs 14 residues. Germline V gives CDR1 DFQATT, CDR2 SNEGSKA (reference sequence). CDR3 nucleotide sequence: TGCAGTGCCCGACGTTCGGGGAGCTCCTACGAGCAGTACTTC. Its translation: CSARRSGSSYEQYF.